The present T cell receptor (beta chain) was sequenced within a study of Graves' ophthalmopathy and Graves' hyperthyroidism. Study-level background: The stable label applied to hyperthyroidism with no ophthalmopathy within 18 months of follow-up.

Comments on this clonotype: The antigen is undetermined.

Among the hyperthyroidism patients, all were newly diagnosed, aged 18 to 65, with under 2 months' duration. Beta-chain TCR CDR3 regions were amplified from RNA transcripts. An initial RT-PCR round employing HTBI primers preceded a second-round multiplex PCR. TCRdb passed the multiplex PCR reads through MiXCR, listing each CDR3 protein once. The top ten hold 4% to 5% of the sample, which has 500,000 to 600,000 distinct CDR3 sequences, about two fifths seen once. Whole-study results and caveats: Most clonotypes expanded in thyroid above 0.001 frequency were present in blood too. The model flagged ophthalmopathy progression at 55% to 71% sensitivity and around 72% specificity.

This TCR was sampled from an adult man with Graves' hyperthyroidism. The source material was peripheral blood or thyroid tissue (not recorded which).

The CDR3 loop is CASSYMVGGGTNTQYF. CDR3 DNA sequence: TGTGCCAGCAGTTATATGGTTGGCGGGGGGACGAATACGCAGTATTTT. The chain recombines TRBV6-6 with TRBJ2-3, with TRBD2 matching over 8 bases. Germline CDR1 is MNHNY and CDR2 is SVGAGI (reference sequence). J lost 7 bases, V lost 3 bases, and 12 bases had no gene match. This CDR3 region has 16 residues.